The text below deals with one T cell receptor beta chain. A few counts support this clone. What this receptor recognizes is not known. Base qualities are not at hand, and no much larger clone is one base apart. The source of the sample is a study of blood T cell repertoires in COVID-19 (dated by TCRdb to the early 2020s). Regarding the research as a whole: Samples covering the acute and convalescent phases of COVID-19 were provided by collaborators in the United States, Italy and Spain. The repertoires were made available in a free public database intended to serve as a resource for research on the immune response to SARS-CoV-2. The prospective study material was composed of cDNA or gDNA derived from T cells, B-cell-depleted T cells, or PBMCs. Where available, HLA class I and class II types were taken from metadata supplied by the sample provider and were not determined by assay-based typing. A de-identified subject ID, COVID-19 status, age in years and sex were almost always included in the sample metadata. Samples came from the ongoing ImmuneRACE study (first 160 participants) plus 1,254 subjects from 6 global collaborators. Subjects who had been exposed to COVID-19, were actively infected with it, or had recovered from it provided the deeply sampled blood TCRbeta repertoires that made up the dataset. What the work shows at the level of the full study, not this receptor alone: The quantity of clinical and demographic metadata differed by source and by participant and was supplied without curation.

TCRbeta CDR3 regions were amplified from genomic DNA using the immunoSEQ Assay, a bias-controlled multiplex PCR. The original pipeline was this. Within the assay, amplification of reference gene primers was used to estimate how many nucleated cells each sample contained. To quantify the absolute abundance of each unique TCRbeta CDR3 rearrangement, sequence reads were collapsed and filtered. For each sample, productive Simpson clonality was calculated by taking the square root of Simpson's diversity index across productive rearrangements. TCRdb took this table from immuneACCESS and kept in-frame rearrangements with V and J called. Such tables lack part of the clones; where checked against another copy, unresolved V genes explain under half of the gap, and the rest is unexplained. The V and J calls and clone size come from that table; D and trimming were worked out from the DNA. For this sample there are 45,000 or so clones; approximately 86% appear just once. The ten biggest clones cover approximately 7.6% of the sample.

Whole blood was collected in K2EDTA tubes by collaborating institutions according to the institutions' own protocols. For TCRbeta analysis, collaborator samples were shipped as frozen whole blood, as isolated PBMCs, or as DNA extracted from either sample type. This clonotype was sampled from a man of 80 years or more in a cohort sampled during active COVID-19. Sequencing was done on a sample of peripheral blood.

In nucleotides, the sequence is TGTGCCAGCAGCCAAGCCGGGACTAGCTCCTACAATGAGCAGTTCTTC. The encoded protein is CASSQAGTSSYNEQFF. The rearrangement combines TRBV4-2 with TRBJ2-1, with 8 bases in between that match TRBD2. The CDR3 numbers 16 residues from cysteine through phenylalanine. CDR3 DNA is the only sequence kept; it has 48 bases, read in frame from the first base. According to the germline V gene, CDR1 reads LGHNA and CDR2 reads YNFKEQ. The germline V and J ends show losses of 1 base and 0 bases respectively, and no gene match explains 2 bases of the junction.